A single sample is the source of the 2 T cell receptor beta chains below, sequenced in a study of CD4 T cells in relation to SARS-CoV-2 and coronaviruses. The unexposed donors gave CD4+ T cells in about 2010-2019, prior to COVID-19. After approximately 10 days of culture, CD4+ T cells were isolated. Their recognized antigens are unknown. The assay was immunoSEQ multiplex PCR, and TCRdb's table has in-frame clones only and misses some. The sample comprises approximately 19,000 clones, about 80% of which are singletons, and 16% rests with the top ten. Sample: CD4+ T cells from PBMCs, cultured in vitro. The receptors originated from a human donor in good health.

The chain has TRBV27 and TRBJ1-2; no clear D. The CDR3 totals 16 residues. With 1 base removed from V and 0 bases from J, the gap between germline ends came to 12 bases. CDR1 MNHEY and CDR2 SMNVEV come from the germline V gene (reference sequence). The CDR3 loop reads CASSLFAAAANYGYTF. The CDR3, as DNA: TGTGCCAGCAGTTTATTCGCCGCCGCAGCTAACTATGGCTACACCTTC.

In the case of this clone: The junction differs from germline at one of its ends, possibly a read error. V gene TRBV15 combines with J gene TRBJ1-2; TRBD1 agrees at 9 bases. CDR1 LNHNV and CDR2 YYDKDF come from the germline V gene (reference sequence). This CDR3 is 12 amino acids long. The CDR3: CATSRVTGGFTF. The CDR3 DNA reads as TGTGCCACCAGCAGAGTTACAGGGGGCTTCACCTTC.